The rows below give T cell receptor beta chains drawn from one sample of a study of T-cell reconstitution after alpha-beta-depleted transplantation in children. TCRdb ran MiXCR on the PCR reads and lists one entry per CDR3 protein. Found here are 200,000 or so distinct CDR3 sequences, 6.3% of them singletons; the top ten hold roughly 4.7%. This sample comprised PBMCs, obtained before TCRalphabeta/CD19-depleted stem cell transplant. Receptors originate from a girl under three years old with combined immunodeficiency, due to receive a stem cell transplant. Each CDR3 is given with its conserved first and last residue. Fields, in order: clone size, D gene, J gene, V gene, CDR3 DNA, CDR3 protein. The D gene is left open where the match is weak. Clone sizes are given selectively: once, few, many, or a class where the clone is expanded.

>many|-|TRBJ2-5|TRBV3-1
TGTGCCAGCAGCCAAGAGAAGGGGTTGGATCCGTACTTC
CASSQEKGLDPYF
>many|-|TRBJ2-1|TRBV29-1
TGCAGCGTTGAATTTCCCTGGCAGGGGCGGGACAATGAGCAGTTCTTC
CSVEFPWQGRDNEQFF
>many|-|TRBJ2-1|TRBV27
TGTGCCAGCAGTCGGGGTCCACTGGGTCCATACAATGAGCAGTTCTTC
CASSRGPLGPYNEQFF
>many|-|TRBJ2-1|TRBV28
TGTGCCAGCAGTGCATTACTCGGGACCGGGGAGCAGTTCTTC
CASSALLGTGEQFF
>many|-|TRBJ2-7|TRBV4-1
TGCGCCAGCAGCCAAGAGACCTGGGGATCGTTGGACGAGCAGTACTTC
CASSQETWGSLDEQYF
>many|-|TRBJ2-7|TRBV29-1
TGCAGCGTTGAAGACGAAGGAACGTCCGCTCCCTACGAGCAGTACTTC
CSVEDEGTSAPYEQYF
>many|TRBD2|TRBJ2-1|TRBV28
TGTGCCAGCAGTTTATTAGCGGGGCCCGGCGGGCAGTTCTTC
CASSLLAGPGGQFF
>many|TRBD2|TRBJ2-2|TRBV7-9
TGTGCCAGCTCCCACCTTCGGGGGGGCTGGACCGGGGAGCTGTTTTTT
CASSHLRGGWTGELFF
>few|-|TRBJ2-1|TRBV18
TGTGCCAGCTCATCCTTGAGGGGCCTTACTAGTCTTGGGTCATTTGAGCAGTTCTTC
CASSSLRGLTSLGSFEQFF
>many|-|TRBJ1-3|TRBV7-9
TGTGCCAGCAGCTTCGGCCAGAACTTCGGAAACACCATATATTTT
CASSFGQNFGNTIYF
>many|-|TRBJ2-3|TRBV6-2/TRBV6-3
TGTGCCAGCAGCGGGACGATCCGTTATACGCAGTATTTT
CASSGTIRYTQYF
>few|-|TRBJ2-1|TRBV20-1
TGCAGTGCTACCGGGAGCAATGAGCAGTTCTTC
CSATGSNEQFF
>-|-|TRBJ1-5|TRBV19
TGTGCCAGTAGTCGCTCGTCGAGCAATCAGCCCCAGCATTTT
CASSRSSSNQPQHF
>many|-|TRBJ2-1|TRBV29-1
TGCAGCGTTCGAATAGGTTACAATGAGCAGTTCTTC
CSVRIGYNEQFF